The 13 T cell receptor beta chains given below trace back to one sample, sequenced in a study of blood T cells in healthy people across ages. The use of a sample-barcoded 5' primer and a J-beta primer mix characterized a second PCR of roughly 7 to 11 cycles. One entry per CDR3 protein results from TCRdb running MiXCR on the 5' RACE reads. The profile covers roughly 680,000 distinct CDR3 sequences, with around 48% appearing a single time and 25% to 35% taken by the ten largest. Material: blood. The receptors come from a woman aged 60-75 years in good health.

This clonotype has at least ten counts. The genes are TRBV18 and TRBJ2-5; TRBD1 might be the D (5 bases). The germline CDR1 and CDR2 sequences are KGHSH and LQKENI. This CDR3 is 14 amino acids long. V was trimmed by 2 bases and J by 1 base, leaving 8 bases between them. This chain's CDR3 is CASSPTGSQETQYF. For the CDR3, the DNA is TGTGCCAGCTCACCAACAGGCAGCCAAGAGACCCAGTACTTC.

This clonotype has a handful of counts. The V and J genes are TRBV27 and TRBJ2-1; TRBD2 might be the D (7 bases). In germline, CDR1 is MNHEY, CDR2 SMNVEV (reference sequence). The CDR3 is 15 amino acids. V was trimmed by 6 bases and J by 6 bases, leaving 18 bases between them. The CDR3 protein is CASRLFGGGSNEQFF. CDR3 coding DNA: TGTGCCAGCAGACTGTTTGGCGGGGGCTCCAATGAGCAGTTCTTC.

This clonotype was picked up a small number of times. V gene TRBV29-1 combines with J gene TRBJ1-1; D is unclear. This CDR3 is built from 13 residues. The V end lost 1 base, the J end lost 5 bases, and 11 bases lay between the germline ends. Germline loops: CDR1 SQVTM, CDR2 ANQGSEA. The CDR3, as DNA: TGCAGCGTTGAAGCCTCCACGGGTACTGAAGCTTTCTTT. This codes for CSVEASTGTEAFF. Full variable domain (outside the CDR3, taken from reference TRBV29-1 and TRBJ1-1): SAVISQKPSRDICQRGTSLTIQCQVDSQVTMMFWYRQQPGQSLTLIATANQGSEATYESGFVIDKFPISRPNLTFSTLTVSNMSPEDSSIYLCSVEASTGTEAFFGQGTRLTVV.

The CDR3 region is CASTPSDEQFF. The CDR3 DNA reads TGTGCCAGCACTCCTAGCGATGAGCAGTTCTTC. The chain joins TRBV7-2 to TRBJ2-1, with a possible D match to TRBD2 (6 bases). This CDR3 spans 11 amino acids. CDR1 SGHTA and CDR2 FQGNSA come from the germline V gene. Trimming took off 7 bases at V and 8 bases at J, with 9 bases between the two ends. The full variable domain, its missing parts supplied by reference TRBV7-2 and TRBJ2-1, is GAGVSQSPSNKVTEKGKDVELRCDPISGHTALYWYRQSLGQGLEFLIYFQGNSAPDKSGLPSDRFSAERTGGSVSTLTIQRTQQEDSAVYLCASTPSDEQFFGPGTRLTVL.

V is TRBV2 and J is TRBJ2-1; weak D call: TRBD1 (5 bases). The V gene lost 4 bases and the J gene lost 1 base, with 14 bases spanning the gap. CDR3 length equals 16 residues. CDR1 and CDR2 from the germline V gene are SNHLY and FYNNEI. The CDR3 region is CASSAATAESYNEQFF. The CDR3 DNA reads TGTGCCAGCAGTGCAGCGACAGCAGAATCCTACAATGAGCAGTTCTTC.

The CDR3 region is CSARVAGGPQETQYF. The DNA for the CDR3 is TGCAGTGCCCGGGTAGCGGGAGGGCCCCAAGAGACCCAGTACTTC. The chain employs TRBV20-1 and TRBJ2-5; 11 nucleotides align to TRBD2. Losses at the gene ends were 6 bases for V and 1 base for J; bases not matched to a gene: 7. Germline values: CDR1 DFQATT, CDR2 SNEGSKA (reference sequence). This CDR3 region has 15 residues.

The genes are TRBV6-1 and TRBJ2-7; D remains ambiguous. The CDR3 contains 12 residues. Germline lookup yields CDR1 MNHNS and CDR2 SASEGT. Trimming removed 10 bases from V and 1 base from J, with 11 bases in between. The CDR3 region is CATLRKSYEQYF. The DNA for the CDR3 is TGTGCCACCTTACGGAAATCCTACGAGCAGTACTTC.

The V and J genes are TRBV5-1 and TRBJ1-2, with 7 bases matching TRBD1. This CDR3 spans 14 amino acids. Unmatched junction bases numbered 3, after V lost 0 bases and J lost 4 bases. Germline lookup yields CDR1 SGHRS and CDR2 YFSETQ. CDR3 sequence: CASSLDRDSYGYTF. CDR3 nucleotides: TGCGCCAGCAGCTTGGACAGGGACAGCTATGGCTACACCTTC.

A word on this clonotype: A much larger clone sits a single nucleotide away, making a read error possible. The V and J genes are TRBV4-1 and TRBJ1-6; D not certain. This CDR3 has 14 residues. The germline CDR1 and CDR2 sequences are MGHRA and YSYEKL. Trimming stripped 8 bases from V and 1 base from J, with 9 bases between. The CDR3 bases are TGCGCCAGCTGCTGGAGTTCCTATAATTCACCCCTCCACTTT. This sequence encodes CASCWSSYNSPLHF.

The table lists this clonotype with a few counts. V usage is TRBV7-2 and J usage is TRBJ2-5; D is unclear. Germline V gene sequence: CDR1 SGHTA, CDR2 FQGNSA. The CDR3 consists of 13 residues. V was clipped by 5 bases and J by 4 bases, with 11 bases between them. CDR3: CASSPFLRETQYF. CDR3 nucleotide sequence: TGTGCCAGCAGCCCGTTTCTGAGAGAGACCCAGTACTTC.

This clonotype was detected ten times or more. The J gene is TRBJ2-7, the V gene TRBV4-3; no reliable D call. V lost 1 base, J lost 6 bases, and 16 bases lay in between. There are 15 residues in the CDR3. The germline V gene has CDR1 LGHNA and CDR2 YSLEER. CDR3 region: CASSQGVGFSAEQYF. The CDR3 DNA sequence: TGCGCCAGCAGCCAAGGAGTTGGTTTCTCGGCCGAGCAGTACTTC.

This clonotype was detected a few times. The chain couples TRBV29-1 to TRBJ2-4, with D unclear. The J call may be faulty, since TRBJ2-7 better matches the DNA end. CDR1 SQVTM and CDR2 ANQGSEA come from the germline V gene. This CDR3 comprises 12 residues. CDR3 residues: CSVGSVATEQYF. CDR3 coding DNA: TGCAGCGTTGGATCCGTCGCCACCGAGCAGTACTTC.

V and J are TRBV28 and TRBJ2-1, with TRBD2 as a possible D gene (5 bases). Germline V lookup: CDR1 MDHEN, CDR2 SYDVKM. The CDR3 spans 12 residues. V gave up 5 bases and J gave up 8 bases, with 10 bases separating them. The CDR3 spells CASSILAHEQFF. DNA for the CDR3: TGTGCCAGCAGTATTCTAGCACATGAGCAGTTCTTC.